This T cell receptor (beta chain) comes out of a study of monozygotic twins with cystic fibrosis. On the study more broadly: With about 15 PCR cycles, barcoded libraries came from about 3.2 micrograms of fragmented DNA. General observations from the study: Monozygotic CF twins shared more identical nucleotide clonotypes than unrelated patients. J usage was most co-twin-similar in 8 of 16 pairs, V in 13. Clonality was generally low (median approximately 0.0095), higher in the most severe patients.

Worth noting for this clone: Its antigen remains unidentified.

Repertoires were generated with immunoSEQ multiplex PCR, while TCRdb's copy carries only in-frame clones and drops some. The repertoire has 30,000 to 35,000 clones, 92% of them found once; the top ten carry 0.85% to 1%. Trimming took 4 bases from V and 4 from J, leaving 18 bases between them. In germline, CDR1 is LNHDA, CDR2 SQIVND (reference sequence). The CDR3 extends over 16 amino acids. The sequence was obtained from a girl aged 2-10 years with cystic fibrosis. The specimen was blood. This chain links TRBV19 with TRBJ2-3; no clear D gene. The CDR3 reads CASSTATHWVPDTQYF. The CDR3 DNA sequence: TGTGCCAGTAGTACCGCGACTCACTGGGTTCCAGATACGCAGTATTTT.